This is a list of T cell receptor beta chains from one sample in a study of T-cell reconstitution after alpha-beta-depleted transplantation in children. MiXCR was run by TCRdb on the PCR reads, yielding one entry per CDR3 protein. The table has 120,000 or so distinct CDR3 sequences, 10% seen once. The sequencing used PBMCs from the stem cell graft donor, collected from the stem cell graft. All receptors come from a human donor who donated a stem cell graft to a child with acute lymphoblastic leukemia. Each CDR3 is given with its conserved first and last residue. D genes are given only for firm matches. A clone size is listed for some rows: how often the clone was seen (once, few, many), or a class if it is expanded.

J	D	length	V	size	CDR3	DNA
TRBJ2-3	TRBD2	17	TRBV4-1	many	CASSQGPAGGSTDTQYF	TGCGCCAGCAGCCAAGGTCCCGCGGGAGGTAGCACAGATACGCAGTATTTT
TRBJ1-2	NA	16	TRBV5-8	many	CASSLASGMSNYGYTF	TGTGCCAGCAGCTTGGCGTCGGGAATGTCTAACTATGGCTACACCTTC
TRBJ2-5	NA	14	TRBV27	many	CASRLGTYEETQYF	TGTGCCAGCAGACTCGGGACGTATGAAGAGACCCAGTACTTC
TRBJ2-3	TRBD2	17	TRBV20-1	NA	CCADGTSGRSGTDTQYF	TGCTGTGCCGACGGGACTAGCGGGAGATCAGGCACAGATACGCAGTATTTT
TRBJ1-1	NA	14	TRBV6-5	many	CASSYSDSPAEAFF	TGTGCCAGCAGTTACTCGGACAGCCCTGCTGAAGCTTTCTTT
TRBJ2-7	TRBD2	15	TRBV6-5	many	CASSPSWEGRHEQYF	TGTGCCAGCAGTCCCTCTTGGGAGGGCCGACACGAGCAGTACTTC
TRBJ2-6	NA	17	TRBV28	many	CASSLYTQISGANVLTF	TGTGCCAGCAGTTTATATACCCAAATCTCTGGGGCCAACGTCCTGACTTTC
TRBJ2-7	NA	14	TRBV27	many	CASSSGPTSYEQYF	TGTGCCAGCAGTTCCGGGCCTACCTCCTACGAGCAGTACTTC
TRBJ1-2	NA	13	TRBV7-2	many	CASSLQALYGYTF	TGTGCCAGCAGCTTACAGGCCCTCTATGGCTACACCTTC
TRBJ2-3	NA	16	TRBV10-3	many	CAISDGGGGPTDTQYF	TGTGCCATCAGTGATGGCGGAGGTGGGCCCACAGATACGCAGTATTTT
TRBJ2-7	NA	13	TRBV29-1	many	CSVLRGESYEQYF	TGCAGCGTCCTACGTGGAGAGAGCTACGAGCAGTACTTC
TRBJ2-2	TRBD2	16	TRBV5-1	many	CASSLLGAGNTGELFF	TGCGCCAGCAGCTTGCTGGGAGCGGGAAACACCGGGGAGCTGTTTTTT
TRBJ1-2	NA	15	TRBV3-1	many	CASSLHGSLNYGYTF	TGTGCCAGCAGCCTTCACGGATCCCTAAACTATGGCTACACCTTC
TRBJ2-3	TRBD2	16	TRBV20-1	many	CSASGLADVKGDTQYF	TGCAGTGCTAGCGGACTAGCGGATGTAAAGGGAGATACGCAGTATTTT
TRBJ2-7	NA	12	TRBV3-1	many	CASSQDYDEQYF	TGTGCCAGCAGCCAAGATTACGACGAGCAGTACTTC
TRBJ2-7	NA	20	TRBV13	many	CASSLAGTGSDSSHSYEQYF	TGTGCCAGCAGCTTAGCGGGAACGGGGTCGGACTCTTCTCATTCCTACGAGCAGTACTTC
TRBJ1-2	NA	15	TRBV20-1	many	CSARDKEGNNYGYTF	TGCAGTGCTAGAGATAAAGAGGGAAATAACTATGGCTACACCTTC
TRBJ2-5	TRBD1	14	TRBV7-2	many	CASSSSGQGETQYF	TGTGCCAGCAGCTCGTCCGGACAGGGTGAGACCCAGTACTTC
TRBJ1-4	TRBD1	14	TRBV9	many	CASSARDRDEKLFF	TGTGCCAGCAGCGCCCGGGACAGGGATGAAAAACTGTTTTTT
TRBJ1-5	NA	18	TRBV6-2/TRBV6-3	many	CASSYRGRGKGSNQPQHF	TGTGCCAGCAGTTATAGGGGCAGGGGAAAGGGTAGCAATCAGCCCCAGCATTTT